This T cell receptor beta chain was identified during a study of blood T cell repertoires in COVID-19. Trimming cost V 7 bases and J 5 bases, with 14 bases left between them. The germline V gene encodes CDR1 SQVTM and CDR2 ANQGSEA. The CDR3 spans 12 residues. Generated by immunoSEQ multiplex PCR, the TCRdb table keeps only in-frame clones and is missing some. The sample records 140,000 to 150,000 clones, roughly 90% being singletons. The chain joins TRBV29-1 to TRBJ2-5; D perhaps matches TRBD2 (5 bases). The sequence derives from a woman in her thirties with acute COVID-19. The sequencing sample was made of PBMCs or T cells enriched from blood (not recorded which). The CDR3 spells CSANEGWETQYF. The CDR3 DNA is TGCAGCGCCAACGAGGGATGGGAGACCCAGTACTTC.